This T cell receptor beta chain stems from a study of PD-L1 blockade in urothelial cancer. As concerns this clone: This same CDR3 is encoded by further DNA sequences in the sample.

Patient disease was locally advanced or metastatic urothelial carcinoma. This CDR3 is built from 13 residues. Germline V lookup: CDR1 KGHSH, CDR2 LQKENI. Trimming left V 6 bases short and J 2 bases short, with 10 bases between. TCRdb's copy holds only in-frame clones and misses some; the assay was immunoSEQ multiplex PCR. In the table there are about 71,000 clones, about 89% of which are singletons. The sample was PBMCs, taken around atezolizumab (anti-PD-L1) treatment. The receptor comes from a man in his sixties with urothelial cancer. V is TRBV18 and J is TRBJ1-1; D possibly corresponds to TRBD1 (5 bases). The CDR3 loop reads CASSPGLNTEAFF. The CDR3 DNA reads TGTGCCAGCTCCCCGGGACTTAACACTGAAGCTTTCTTT.